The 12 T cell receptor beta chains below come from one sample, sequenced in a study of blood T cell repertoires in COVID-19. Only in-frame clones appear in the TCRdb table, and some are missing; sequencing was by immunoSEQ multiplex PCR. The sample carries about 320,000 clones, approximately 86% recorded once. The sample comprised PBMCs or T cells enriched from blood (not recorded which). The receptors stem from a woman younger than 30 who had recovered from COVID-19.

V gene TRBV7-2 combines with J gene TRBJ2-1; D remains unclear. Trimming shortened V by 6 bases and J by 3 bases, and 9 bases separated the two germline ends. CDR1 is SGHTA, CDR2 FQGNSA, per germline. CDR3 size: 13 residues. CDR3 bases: TGTGCCAGCAGATCCTCAGGCTACAATGAGCAGTTCTTC. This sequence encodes CASRSSGYNEQFF.

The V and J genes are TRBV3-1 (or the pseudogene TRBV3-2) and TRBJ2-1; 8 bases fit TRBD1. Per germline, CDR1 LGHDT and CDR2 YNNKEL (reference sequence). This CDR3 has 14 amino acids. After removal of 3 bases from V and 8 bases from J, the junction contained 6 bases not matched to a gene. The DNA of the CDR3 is TGTGCCAGCAGCCACTCGGACAGGGAGGATGAGCAGTTCTTC. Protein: CASSHSDREDEQFF.

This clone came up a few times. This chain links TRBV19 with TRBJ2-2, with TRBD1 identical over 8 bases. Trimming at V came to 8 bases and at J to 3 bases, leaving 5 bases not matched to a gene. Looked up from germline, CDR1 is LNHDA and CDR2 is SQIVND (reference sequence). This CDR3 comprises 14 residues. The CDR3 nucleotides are TGTGCCAGTTCAGGGGGCGCTTACACCGGGGAGCTGTTTTTT. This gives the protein CASSGGAYTGELFF.

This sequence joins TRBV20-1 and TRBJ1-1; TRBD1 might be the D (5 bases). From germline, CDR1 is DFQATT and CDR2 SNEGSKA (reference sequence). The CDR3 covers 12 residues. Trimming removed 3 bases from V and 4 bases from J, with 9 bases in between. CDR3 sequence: CSASNQGTEAFF. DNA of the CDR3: TGCAGTGCTAGTAACCAGGGCACTGAAGCTTTCTTT.

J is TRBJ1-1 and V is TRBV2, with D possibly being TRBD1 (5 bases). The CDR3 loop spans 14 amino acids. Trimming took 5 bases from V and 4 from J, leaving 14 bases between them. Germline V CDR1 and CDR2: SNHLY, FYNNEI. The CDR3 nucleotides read TGTGCCAGCAGTCCACGACCCGACAGCACTGAAGCTTTCTTT. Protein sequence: CASSPRPDSTEAFF.

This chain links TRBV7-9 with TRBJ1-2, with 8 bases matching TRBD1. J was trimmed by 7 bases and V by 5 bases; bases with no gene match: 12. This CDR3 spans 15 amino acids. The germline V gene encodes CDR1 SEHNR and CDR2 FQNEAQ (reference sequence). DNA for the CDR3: TGTGCCAGCAGCCGACGGGGGGACAGGCTAAGTGGCTACACCTTC. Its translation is CASSRRGDRLSGYTF.

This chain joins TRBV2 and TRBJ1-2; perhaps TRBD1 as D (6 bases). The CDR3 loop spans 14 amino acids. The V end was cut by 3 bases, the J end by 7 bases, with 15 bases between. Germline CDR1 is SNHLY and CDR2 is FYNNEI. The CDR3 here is CASSDVQGWGGYTF. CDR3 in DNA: TGTGCCAGCAGTGACGTACAGGGTTGGGGTGGCTACACCTTC.

Written as DNA, the CDR3 is TGTGCCAGCAGCCTCCAGGGGGACAATGAGCAGTTCTTC. It is translated as CASSLQGDNEQFF. The rearrangement joins TRBV4-2 to TRBJ2-1; 7 bases fit TRBD1. The V segment lost 4 bases and the J segment 5 bases; nucleotides outside the gene matches: 2. The germline gives CDR1 LGHNA, CDR2 YNFKEQ. The CDR3 extends over 13 amino acids.

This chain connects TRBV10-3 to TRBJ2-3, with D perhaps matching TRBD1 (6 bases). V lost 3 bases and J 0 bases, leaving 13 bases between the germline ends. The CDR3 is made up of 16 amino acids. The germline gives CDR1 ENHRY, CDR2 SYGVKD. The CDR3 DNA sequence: TGTGCCATCAGTGACCGACAGGCCACTAGCACAGATACGCAGTATTTT. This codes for CAISDRQATSTDTQYF.

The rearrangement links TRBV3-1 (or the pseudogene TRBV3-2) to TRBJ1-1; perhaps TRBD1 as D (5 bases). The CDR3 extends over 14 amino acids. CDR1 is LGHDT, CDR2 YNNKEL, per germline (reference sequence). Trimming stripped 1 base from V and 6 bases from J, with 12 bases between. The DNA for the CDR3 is TGTGCCAGCAGCCAAGGGTACGTGGGGCCTGAAGCTTTCTTT. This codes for CASSQGYVGPEAFF.

CDR3 in amino acids: CASSPPALLAGNEQFF. Here the CDR3 DNA reads TGTGCCAGCTCACCACCGGCTCTACTAGCGGGGAATGAGCAGTTCTTC. The chain uses TRBV18 and TRBJ2-1, with 10 bases identical to TRBD2. CDR3 length: 16 amino acids. J gave up 7 bases and V 0 bases, and 6 bases lay outside the gene matches. Germline V gene data show CDR1 as KGHSH and CDR2 as LQKENI.

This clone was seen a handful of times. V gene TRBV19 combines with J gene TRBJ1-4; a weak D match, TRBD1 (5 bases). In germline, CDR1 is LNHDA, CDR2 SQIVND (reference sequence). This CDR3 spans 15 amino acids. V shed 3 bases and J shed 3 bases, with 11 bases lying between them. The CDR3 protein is CASSIRDRANEKLFF. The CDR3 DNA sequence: TGTGCCAGTAGTATTCGCGACAGAGCTAATGAAAAACTGTTTTTT.